The 23 T cell receptor beta chains below were found in one sample sequenced in a study of shared clonotypes between healthy human individuals. This table comes from immunoSEQ multiplex PCR, and its TCRdb copy is limited to in-frame clones, with some not included. The data hold approximately 600,000 clones, with roughly 96% observed a single time. CD45RO-negative cells were positively selected for CCR7, leaving out terminally differentiated effector memory CD45RA+ cells. Sequencing was done on a sample of naive CD8+ T cells sorted from blood. Source of these receptors: a woman aged 25 to 39 in good health.

The V and J genes are TRBV4-1 and TRBJ2-5; 8 positions agree with TRBD2. CDR1 and CDR2 (germline): MGHRA, YSYEKL. CDR3 length: 17 residues. The J segment lost 11 bases and the V segment lost 4 bases, leaving 21 bases of the junction unmatched. CDR3 sequence: CASSPRASGRNAEEQYF. The CDR3 nucleotides are TGCGCCAGCAGCCCCCGGGCTAGCGGGCGGAACGCAGAGGAGCAGTACTTC.

The chain has TRBV5-6 and TRBJ2-1; 14 bases align to TRBD2. The length of the CDR3 is 15 residues. J gave up 6 bases and V 3 bases, and 2 bases lay outside the gene matches. CDR1 and CDR2 from the germline V gene are SGHDT and YYEEEE. The DNA of the CDR3 is TGTGCCAGCAGCTCGGGACTAGCGGGAGTCAATGAGCAGTTCTTC. Translation gives CASSSGLAGVNEQFF.

The genes are TRBV7-2 and TRBJ2-7; 9 positions match TRBD2. Germline V lookup: CDR1 SGHTA, CDR2 FQGNSA. CDR3 size: 14 residues. Trimming removed 4 bases from V and 3 bases from J; junction bases left unmatched: 4. The CDR3 sequence: CASSYSGSLYEQYF. The CDR3 nucleotides are TGTGCCAGCAGCTATAGCGGGAGTCTCTACGAGCAGTACTTC.

The chain combines TRBV30 with TRBJ2-7; D call uncertain. The V and J ends lost 4 bases and 1 base respectively, with 14 bases between them. The germline V gene has CDR1 GTSNPN and CDR2 SVGIG (reference sequence). CDR3 size: 14 residues. CDR3 coding DNA: TGTGCCTGGATGGACGCAGGCACGTCCTACGAGCAGTACTTC. Residues: CAWMDAGTSYEQYF.

To note about this clone: At the DNA level, this CDR3 is encoded by other sequences in the same sample as well. The V call is TRBV9, the J call TRBJ2-7; D assignment may be TRBD1 or TRBD2 (6 bases each). CDR1 SGDLS and CDR2 YYNGEE come from the germline V gene. The ends were cut back, 0 bases at V and 7 bases at J, with 8 bases in the middle. The CDR3 totals 12 residues. The CDR3 is CASSVGGGEQYF. The CDR3, as DNA: TGTGCCAGCAGCGTAGGAGGGGGGGAGCAGTACTTC.

This chain joins TRBV28 and TRBJ1-5; 8 bases are a match to TRBD1. From germline, CDR1 is MDHEN and CDR2 SYDVKM. V trimming: 5 bases; J trimming: 5 bases; junction bases outside the gene matches: 11. There are 16 residues in the CDR3. CDR3 in DNA: TGTGCCAGCAGTACACCAACAGGGGGACGGGATCAGCCCCAGCATTTT. Its protein is CASSTPTGGRDQPQHF.

The chain has TRBV7-6 and TRBJ1-1; no clear D. The V gene lost 2 bases and the J gene lost 1 base, with 14 bases spanning the gap. CDR1 is SGHVS and CDR2 is FNYEAQ in the germline V gene. CDR3 length: 16 residues. In DNA, the CDR3 is TGTGCCAGCAGCTTATATACGGCCCGGAGGAACACTGAAGCTTTCTTT. Translation gives CASSLYTARRNTEAFF.

A single count supports this clone. The chain recombines TRBV7-9 with TRBJ2-2; D is perhaps TRBD1 (5 bases). The CDR3 is 16 amino acids. Germline values: CDR1 SEHNR, CDR2 FQNEAQ (reference sequence). Trimming left V 4 bases short and J 3 bases short, with 15 bases between. The CDR3 nucleotides read TGTGCCAGCAGCTCGACAGCGTGGGGCCACACCGGGGAGCTGTTTTTT. Translating it yields CASSSTAWGHTGELFF.

This chain uses TRBV5-1 with TRBJ2-7; D perhaps matches TRBD2 (6 bases). The CDR3 is made up of 15 amino acids. Germline V gene lookup returns CDR1 SGHRS and CDR2 YFSETQ. Trimming removed 2 bases at V and 1 base at J, with 13 bases between. CDR3 in DNA: TGCGCCAGCAGCTTTCGTATGGCGGGATCCTACGAGCAGTACTTC. It yields the protein CASSFRMAGSYEQYF.

This chain connects TRBV5-6 to TRBJ2-5; 7 positions agree with TRBD2. CDR1 and CDR2 (germline): SGHDT, YYEEEE. The CDR3 sequence is 14 residues long. V lost 1 base to trimming and J lost 4 bases; unmatched junction nucleotides: 4. The CDR3 nucleotides read TGTGCCAGCAGCTTGTGGACTAGTAGAGAGACCCAGTACTTC. As protein: CASSLWTSRETQYF.

As regards this clone: This specimen includes other DNA sequences encoding the same CDR3. This chain joins TRBV14 and TRBJ2-3, with a possible D match to TRBD2 (5 bases). Germline CDR1 reads SGHDN; CDR2 reads FVKESK. The CDR3 has 13 amino acids. Between the trimmed V and J ends, which lost 0 bases and 11 bases, there was a span of 12 bases. The CDR3 region is CASSQDWRSGQYF. CDR3 nucleotides: TGTGCCAGCAGCCAAGATTGGAGGAGCGGGCAGTATTTT. Full variable domain (remainder filled in from reference TRBV14 and TRBJ2-3): EAGVTQFPSHSVIEKGQTVTLRCDPISGHDNLYWYRRVMGKEIKFLLHFVKESKQDESGMPNNRFLAERTGGTYSTLKVQPAELEDSGVYFCASSQDWRSGQYFGPGTRLTVL.

This clone was seen only once. This chain uses TRBV19 with TRBJ1-1; no reliable D call. The CDR3 runs 13 residues. The germline V gene has CDR1 LNHDA and CDR2 SQIVND (reference sequence). The V end lost 3 bases, the J end lost 5 bases, and 10 bases lay between the germline ends. This chain's CDR3 is CASSIVPGTEAFF. In DNA form, the CDR3 reads TGTGCCAGTAGTATCGTCCCGGGGACTGAAGCTTTCTTT.

The chain combines TRBV29-1 with TRBJ2-5; 11 bases map to TRBD1. The J call may be incorrect, as the DNA end agrees better with TRBJ2-7. CDR3 length: 14 residues. The germline V gene has CDR1 SQVTM and CDR2 ANQGSEA. In DNA, the CDR3 is TGCAGCGTTGTATGGGACAGGGGGTCCTACGAGCAGTACTTC. This translates into CSVVWDRGSYEQYF.

This sequence joins TRBV10-1 and TRBJ2-7; a weak D match, TRBD1 (5 bases). The germline CDR1 and CDR2 sequences are WNHNN and SYGVQD (reference sequence). V shed 4 bases and J shed 3 bases, with 13 bases lying between them. The CDR3 has 14 amino acids. CDR3 region: CASSGRQSGYEQYF. The CDR3 DNA reads as TGCGCCAGCAGTGGTCGACAGTCCGGCTACGAGCAGTACTTC.

The rearrangement joins TRBV2 to TRBJ2-1, with D perhaps matching TRBD2 (6 bases). The CDR3 has 13 residues. The V end lost 8 bases, the J end lost 3 bases, and 11 bases lay between the germline ends. From germline, CDR1 is SNHLY and CDR2 FYNNEI. The CDR3, as DNA: TGTGCCAGCGATCGGGAGCACTACAATGAGCAGTTCTTC. Encoded protein: CASDREHYNEQFF.

In DNA, the CDR3 is TGTGCCAGCAGTGATAAGCTGGGGTCCTACGAGCAGTACTTC. This translates into CASSDKLGSYEQYF. V is TRBV25-1 and J is TRBJ2-7; D is uncertain. The CDR3 is 14 amino acids. Between the trimmed V and J ends, which lost 3 bases and 1 base, there was a span of 10 bases. Germline CDR1 and CDR2: MGHDK and SYGVNS.

J is TRBJ2-1 and V is TRBV27; TRBD2 agrees at 9 bases. The CDR3 loop spans 16 amino acids. Germline CDR1 reads MNHEY; CDR2 reads SMNVEV (reference sequence). V gave up 5 bases and J gave up 5 bases; unmatched junction bases: 10. In DNA, the CDR3 is TGTGCCAGCAGTCCGAGACTTAGCGGGAGTAACAATGAGCAGTTCTTC. Translated, it gives CASSPRLSGSNNEQFF.

This rearrangement joins TRBV13 to TRBJ2-5; D gene unclear. Germline loops: CDR1 PRHDT, CDR2 FYEKMQ (reference sequence). V shed 5 bases and J shed 14 bases, with 15 bases lying between them. CDR3 size: 11 residues. CDR3 coding DNA: TGTGCCAGCAGCAATAAGGGTTTTCCCTACTTC. Its translation is CASSNKGFPYF.

V usage is TRBV10-1 and J usage is TRBJ2-7, with 7 positions matching TRBD2. The V and J ends lost 10 bases and 4 bases, in that order; junction bases with no gene match: 16. CDR1 is WNHNN and CDR2 is SYGVQD in the germline V gene (reference sequence). The CDR3 has 15 residues. The CDR3 reads CAKAFQGREEYEQYF. CDR3 sequence (DNA): TGCGCCAAAGCGTTCCAGGGTCGGGAGGAGTACGAGCAGTACTTC.

The chain joins TRBV2 to TRBJ1-1; D call uncertain. This CDR3 has 13 amino acids. V dropped 4 bases and J dropped 1 base, with 7 bases sitting between them. Germline V gene sequence: CDR1 SNHLY, CDR2 FYNNEI. The CDR3 DNA reads TGTGCCAGCAGTGTTTCGCAGAACACTGAAGCTTTCTTT. This encodes CASSVSQNTEAFF.

With respect to this clone: Other DNA sequences from this sample encode an identical CDR3 as well. The V and J genes are TRBV28 and TRBJ2-7; possible D gene TRBD2, 6 bases. The CDR3 covers 14 residues. Trimming removed 2 bases at V and 2 bases at J, with 10 bases between. Germline CDR1 and CDR2: MDHEN and SYDVKM. The CDR3: CASSLAGSTYEQYF. CDR3 coding DNA: TGTGCCAGCAGTTTAGCCGGGAGCACCTACGAGCAGTACTTC.

The gene calls are TRBV4-1 and TRBJ2-7; 9 positions match TRBD1. V was clipped by 2 bases and J by 2 bases; unmatched bases: 7. This CDR3 has 16 amino acids. Germline assignment: CDR1 MGHRA and CDR2 YSYEKL. The CDR3: CASSQSPGQGAYEQYF. The DNA for the CDR3 is TGCGCCAGCAGCCAATCCCCGGGACAGGGTGCCTACGAGCAGTACTTC.

The chain recombines TRBV5-4 with TRBJ2-1, with D possibly TRBD1 on 6 matching bases. Trimming pared 4 bases from V and 6 bases from J, leaving 11 bases between. The length of the CDR3 is 13 residues. The germline gives CDR1 SGHNT, CDR2 YYREEE (reference sequence). CDR3 bases: TGTGCCAGCAGCACGGGACACCGCAATGAGCAGTTCTTC. This sequence encodes CASSTGHRNEQFF.